The 32 T cell receptor beta chains below come from one sample, sequenced in a study of blood T cell repertoires in COVID-19. Libraries were prepared by immunoSEQ multiplex PCR; TCRdb keeps only in-frame clonotypes and omits some of them. Found here are roughly 250,000 clones, 65% to 90% of them singletons; the top ten hold roughly 4.9%. The sequenced sample was peripheral blood. The receptors were gathered from a woman older than 75 with active or convalescent COVID-19.

This clone occurred a few times. CDR3 coding DNA: TGTGCCAGCAGCTTAGTTCCGGAGGGCCAAGGGACCGGGGAGCTGTTTTTT. Encoded protein: CASSLVPEGQGTGELFF. The gene calls are TRBV7-2 and TRBJ2-2; D possibly corresponds to TRBD2 (6 bases). This CDR3 is built from 17 residues. Trimming pared 1 base from V and 5 bases from J, leaving 17 bases between. Germline V gene data show CDR1 as SGHTA and CDR2 as FQGNSA.

The chain has TRBV6-5 and TRBJ1-6; weak D call: TRBD1 (5 bases). Germline V gene data show CDR1 as MNHEY and CDR2 as SVGAGI. V was cut by 6 bases and J by 10 bases, with 13 bases left in between. The CDR3 is made up of 13 amino acids. DNA of the CDR3: TGTGCCAGCAGAACACCAGGGCAATCACCCCTCCACTTT. It is translated as CASRTPGQSPLHF.

The rearrangement links TRBV6-5 to TRBJ2-7; a weak D match, TRBD1 (6 bases). Germline CDR1 and CDR2: MNHEY and SVGAGI. Deletions cut 8 bases from V and 2 bases from J, with 13 bases between. This CDR3 is 13 amino acids long. The CDR3 DNA sequence: TGTGCCAGCGGCACAGGGTTCCCCTACGAGCAGTACTTC. This codes for CASGTGFPYEQYF.

This chain connects TRBV15 to TRBJ2-5; D unclear. The germline CDR1 and CDR2 sequences are LNHNV and YYDKDF (reference sequence). Trimming removed 1 base at V and 1 base at J, with 10 bases between. This CDR3 contains 15 residues. Here the CDR3 reads CATSRASRLQETQYF. In DNA, the CDR3 is TGTGCCACCAGCAGAGCCAGCAGACTCCAAGAGACCCAGTACTTC.

The CDR3 sequence is CASSETSVSYNEQFF. DNA for the CDR3: TGTGCCAGCAGTGAGACTAGCGTCTCCTACAATGAGCAGTTCTTC. The V gene is TRBV2, the J gene TRBJ2-1; TRBD2 matches 8 bases. The CDR3 is 15 amino acids. The J segment lost 0 bases and the V segment lost 3 bases, leaving 1 base of the junction unmatched. Germline V gene sequence: CDR1 SNHLY, CDR2 FYNNEI.

The DNA of the CDR3 is TGTGCCAGCAGCTGGAAGACAGGGGGGAGCACTGAAGCTTTCTTT. Translation gives CASSWKTGGSTEAFF. The rearrangement links TRBV5-4 to TRBJ1-1; 9 bases line up with TRBD1. Germline values: CDR1 SGHNT, CDR2 YYREEE (reference sequence). The CDR3 totals 15 residues. The V and J ends lost 3 bases and 4 bases, in that order; junction bases with no gene match: 7.

V usage is TRBV5-5 and J usage is TRBJ1-5, with TRBD1 identical over 8 bases. The length of the CDR3 is 15 residues. The germline gives CDR1 SGHKS, CDR2 YYEKEE (reference sequence). V dropped 4 bases and J dropped 3; count of bases not matched to a gene: 6. Here the CDR3 reads CASSGTGASNQPQHF. The CDR3 nucleotides read TGTGCCAGCAGCGGGACAGGAGCCTCCAATCAGCCCCAGCATTTT.

The gene calls are TRBV29-1 and TRBJ2-5; 9 bases map to TRBD1. The CDR3 sequence is 14 residues long. Looked up from germline, CDR1 is SQVTM and CDR2 is ANQGSEA. The ends lost 4 bases at V and 5 bases at J; junction bases unmatched: 8. In nucleotides, the CDR3 is TGCAGCGTTGTAATTACAGGGGGCTCTGAGACCCAGTACTTC. Its protein is CSVVITGGSETQYF.

The rearrangement uses TRBV12-3 or TRBV12-4 and TRBJ2-3; D is undetermined. The length of the CDR3 is 13 residues. V lost 2 bases to trimming and J lost 4 bases, with 7 bases between them. As DNA, the CDR3 is TGTGCCAGCAGTTTAACGGTTTCAGATACGCAGTATTTT. Protein product: CASSLTVSDTQYF.

The chain links TRBV12-3 or TRBV12-4 to TRBJ2-2; D unresolved. V dropped 5 bases and J dropped 2 bases, with 3 bases sitting between them. This CDR3 is built from 12 residues. CDR3 loop: CASSTNTGELFF. As DNA, the CDR3 is TGTGCCAGCAGTACAAACACCGGGGAGCTGTTTTTT.

V usage is TRBV18 and J usage is TRBJ2-1; D is ambiguous. The CDR3 spans 14 residues. The V end lost 0 bases, the J end lost 5 bases, and 8 bases lay between the germline ends. Germline V gives CDR1 KGHSH, CDR2 LQKENI. Written as DNA, the CDR3 is TGTGCCAGCTCACCACCGACCCGGGACAATGAGCAGTTCTTC. It translates to CASSPPTRDNEQFF.

This clone was detected only once. The chain links TRBV7-9 to TRBJ2-2; 9 bases line up with TRBD2. The germline CDR1 and CDR2 sequences are SEHNR and FQNEAQ (reference sequence). This CDR3 is 16 amino acids long. Losses at the gene ends were 2 bases for V and 5 bases for J; bases not matched to a gene: 6. In DNA, the CDR3 is TGTGCCAGCAGCTTATTTAGGCTAGCGGGAACCGGGGAGCTGTTTTTT. Residues: CASSLFRLAGTGELFF.

The chain is built from TRBV7-2 and TRBJ2-5; 10 nucleotides match TRBD2. The junction had 5 bases not matched to a gene; V was cut back by 2 bases and J by 2 bases. Germline assignment: CDR1 SGHTA and CDR2 FQGNSA. There are 16 residues in the CDR3. CDR3 coding DNA: TGTGCCAGCAGCTTAAGAAGCGGGGGGGGTCAAGAGACCCAGTACTTC. It is translated as CASSLRSGGGQETQYF.

This clone has just a few counts. V gene TRBV28 combines with J gene TRBJ1-2; D is undetermined. CDR3 length: 15 amino acids. The germline V and J ends were trimmed by 3 bases and 4 bases, with 15 bases remaining between them. CDR1 is MDHEN and CDR2 is SYDVKM in the germline V gene. CDR3 in amino acids: CASSLPGLGGYGYTF. DNA for the CDR3: TGTGCCAGCAGTTTGCCCGGCCTCGGAGGCTATGGCTACACCTTC.

The chain uses TRBV18 and TRBJ2-3; TRBD2 is a possible D gene (5 bases). The CDR3 contains 13 residues. Looked up from germline, CDR1 is KGHSH and CDR2 is LQKENI. The V end lost 3 bases, the J end lost 7 bases, and 11 bases lay between the germline ends. For the CDR3, the DNA is TGTGCCAGCTCACCGGGAGCGGATAATACGCAGTATTTT. Translated, it gives CASSPGADNTQYF.

The chain couples TRBV6-5 to TRBJ2-5; TRBD2 matches at 8 bases. Germline V gene sequence: CDR1 MNHEY, CDR2 SVGAGI. CDR3 length: 13 amino acids. Trimming cost V 7 bases and J 1 base; bases outside gene matches: 2. CDR3 in amino acids: CASTGGVQETQYF. The CDR3, as DNA: TGTGCCAGCACCGGGGGGGTCCAAGAGACCCAGTACTTC.

The chain employs TRBV4-1 and TRBJ1-5; D is uncertain. The CDR3 contains 15 residues. Deletions cut 1 base from V and 2 bases from J, with 9 bases between. The V gene's germline CDR1 is MGHRA and CDR2 YSYEKL. For the CDR3, the DNA is TGCGCCAGCAGCCAAGTGTACAGTGGCAATCAGCCCCAGCATTTT. This sequence encodes CASSQVYSGNQPQHF.

The V and J genes are TRBV20-1 and TRBJ2-1, with a tentative D call TRBD2 (6 bases). There are 14 residues in the CDR3. V was pared by 3 bases and J by 0 bases, with 9 bases between. Germline V CDR1 and CDR2: DFQATT, SNEGSKA (reference sequence). CDR3 DNA: TGCAGTGCTAGTCGGGAGAGCTCCTACAATGAGCAGTTCTTC. Protein product: CSASRESSYNEQFF.

The chain uses TRBV5-5 and TRBJ2-7, with 8 bases that match TRBD2. The CDR3 length is 14 residues. Germline lookup yields CDR1 SGHKS and CDR2 YYEKEE (reference sequence). V was pared by 2 bases and J by 4 bases, with 5 bases of the junction left unmatched. CDR3 in amino acids: CASSLSGSGYEQYF. In nucleotides, the CDR3 is TGTGCCAGCAGCTTAAGCGGGAGTGGTTACGAGCAGTACTTC.

The chain recombines TRBV10-1 with TRBJ1-5; weak D call: TRBD1 (5 bases). This CDR3 has 13 amino acids. The V gene lost 6 bases and the J gene lost 7 bases, with 13 bases spanning the gap. The germline CDR1 and CDR2 sequences are WNHNN and SYGVQD (reference sequence). This CDR3 is CASRAGYDQPQHF. The CDR3, as DNA: TGCGCCAGCAGGGCAGGGTACGACCAGCCCCAGCATTTT.

The CDR3 bases are TGTGCCAGCAGCCCCGGGACAGAGTATGGCTACACCTTC. As protein: CASSPGTEYGYTF. The chain couples TRBV5-6 to TRBJ1-2; 7 bases fit TRBD1. Germline CDR1 and CDR2: SGHDT and YYEEEE. The CDR3 is made up of 13 amino acids. V lost 4 bases, J lost 5 bases, and 5 bases stayed unmatched.

The chain uses TRBV19 and TRBJ1-5; 7 bases agree with TRBD1. The germline V gene encodes CDR1 LNHDA and CDR2 SQIVND (reference sequence). With V trimmed by 5 bases and J by 7 bases, 8 bases remained unmatched. The CDR3 sequence is 14 residues long. The CDR3 sequence is CASSYSEGGQPQHF. The CDR3 DNA reads as TGTGCCAGTAGTTATTCCGAAGGGGGCCAGCCCCAGCATTTT.

This clone has ten or more counts. The chain links TRBV3-1 (or the pseudogene TRBV3-2) to TRBJ1-1, with 7 bases that match TRBD1. The CDR3 is 14 residues long. Germline V CDR1 and CDR2: LGHDT, YNNKEL (reference sequence). The ends lost 0 bases at V and 4 bases at J; junction bases unmatched: 2. This CDR3 reads CASSQDHRGTEAFF. In DNA form, the CDR3 reads TGTGCCAGCAGCCAAGATCACAGGGGCACTGAAGCTTTCTTT.

The rearrangement uses TRBV7-9 and TRBJ2-1, with TRBD2 matching 7 bases. CDR1 and CDR2 (germline): SEHNR, FQNEAQ (reference sequence). The junction had 7 bases not matched to a gene; V was cut back by 0 bases and J by 14 bases. The CDR3 is made up of 13 amino acids. CDR3 protein: CASSLAGGTPKFF. The CDR3 bases are TGTGCCAGCAGCTTAGCGGGGGGGACTCCTAAGTTCTTC.

J is TRBJ2-7 and V is TRBV6-2 or TRBV6-3; TRBD1 matches 8 bases. This CDR3 comprises 18 residues. From germline, CDR1 is MNHEY and CDR2 SVGEGT. The J segment lost 0 bases and the V segment lost 2 bases, leaving 12 bases of the junction unmatched. Written as DNA, the CDR3 is TGTGCCAGCAGTTACGAGGTGACAGGGGTGACTTTCTCCTACGAGCAGTACTTC. It specifies CASSYEVTGVTFSYEQYF.

The CDR3 DNA is TGTGCCAGCAGCTTAGATGGGGGGTATAATGAAAAACTGTTTTTT. The encoded protein is CASSLDGGYNEKLFF. The chain combines TRBV7-9 with TRBJ1-4; a possible D gene is TRBD1 (5 bases). Trimming removed 1 base from V and 4 bases from J, with 10 bases in between. This CDR3 is 15 amino acids long. Per germline, CDR1 SEHNR and CDR2 FQNEAQ (reference sequence).

The chain links TRBV10-1 to TRBJ1-2; tentatively, D is TRBD1 (5 bases). The CDR3 extends over 12 amino acids. V was cut by 2 bases and J by 4 bases, with 5 bases left in between. Germline V gene data show CDR1 as WNHNN and CDR2 as SYGVQD (reference sequence). CDR3 sequence (DNA): TGCGCCAGCAGTGAGGACAGCTATGGCTACACCTTC. Its protein product is CASSEDSYGYTF.

This chain connects TRBV28 to TRBJ2-2, with 8 nucleotides matching TRBD1. J gave up 4 bases and V 7 bases, and 8 bases lay outside the gene matches. Germline lookup yields CDR1 MDHEN and CDR2 SYDVKM. There are 15 residues in the CDR3. CDR3 residues: CASKGQGARTGELFF. CDR3 DNA: TGTGCCAGCAAAGGCCAGGGGGCGCGCACCGGGGAGCTGTTTTTT.

The rearrangement links TRBV5-1 to TRBJ2-7; 9 nucleotides align to TRBD1. The CDR3 is 16 residues long. Germline trimming cut 7 bases from V and 3 bases from J; bases unmatched to any gene: 14. The germline gives CDR1 SGHRS, CDR2 YFSETQ. The CDR3: CASCLTTGTGFYEQYF. Here the CDR3 DNA reads TGCGCCAGCTGCCTTACAACCGGGACAGGGTTCTACGAGCAGTACTTC.

This clone showed up just once. This CDR3 is CASADRTGEETQYF. CDR3 coding DNA: TGTGCCAGCGCGGATCGGACAGGGGAAGAGACCCAGTACTTC. The chain employs TRBV10-3 and TRBJ2-5, with TRBD1 identical over 9 bases. The V gene's germline CDR1 is ENHRY and CDR2 SYGVKD. V shed 10 bases, J shed 3 bases, and the junction held 9 bases outside the gene matches. The CDR3 totals 14 residues.

The V and J genes are TRBV27 and TRBJ1-6; perhaps TRBD1 as D (5 bases). The CDR3 is made up of 14 amino acids. The V and J ends lost 5 bases and 8 bases respectively, with 13 bases between them. Germline-derived CDR1 and CDR2 are MNHEY and SMNVEV (reference sequence). In DNA form, the CDR3 reads TGTGCCAGCAGTCCAACCAGCAGGGATTCACCCCTCCACTTT. Translated: CASSPTSRDSPLHF.

The chain has TRBV19 and TRBJ1-1, with D maybe TRBD1 (6 bases). The CDR3 has 16 residues. Germline CDR1 reads LNHDA; CDR2 reads SQIVND (reference sequence). Trimming cost V 7 bases and J 1 base, with 19 bases left between them. CDR3 sequence (DNA): TGTGCCAGTAAAGGGGGTATCGGGATGCGGAACACTGAAGCTTTCTTT. Translation: CASKGGIGMRNTEAFF.